This T cell receptor beta chain was sequenced during a study of long-term antiretroviral therapy in people with HIV. Every donor had one or more pre-ART and two or more post-ART PBMC samples. Sequencing used immunoSEQ v3.0 at survey level. Sequencing used immunoSEQ multiplex PCR; TCRdb keeps in-frame clones, though not all of them. There are over 15,000 clones in the sample; more than 75% occur only once, and around 5.3% lies in the top ten. The CDR3 length is 12 residues. V lost 0 bases and J 6 bases, leaving 8 bases between the germline ends. The germline CDR1 and CDR2 sequences are GTSNPN and SVGIG (reference sequence). This clone was detected a few times.

Specimen: unsorted PBMCs, collected 0.5 years after starting antiretroviral therapy. This clonotype originated in a woman aged 40 to 50 with HIV. V and J are TRBV30 and TRBJ1-2; a possible D gene is TRBD1 (6 bases). The CDR3 spells CAWSVGGNGYTF. The CDR3 DNA sequence: TGTGCCTGGAGTGTAGGGGGGAATGGCTACACCTTC.